A single sample is the source of the 8 T cell receptor beta chains below, sequenced in a study of shared clonotypes between healthy human individuals. This table comes from immunoSEQ multiplex PCR, and its TCRdb copy is limited to in-frame clones, with some not included. Here the sample spans millions of clones, roughly 92% being singletons. The sequenced sample consisted of naive CD4+ T cells sorted from blood. Subset: CD45RA+ positively selected. Receptors were obtained from a man between 18 and 35 years old in good health.

J is TRBJ2-2 and V is TRBV7-2; perhaps TRBD1 as D (5 bases). Trimming removed 3 bases from V and 1 base from J, with 15 bases in between. The CDR3 sequence is 17 residues long. Germline CDR1 and CDR2: SGHTA and FQGNSA. The CDR3 reads CASSLAGWSVNTGELFF. In DNA form, the CDR3 reads TGTGCCAGCAGCTTGGCAGGGTGGTCAGTGAACACCGGGGAGCTGTTTTTT.

The rearrangement links TRBV4-1 to TRBJ1-1, with D tentatively TRBD1 (5 bases). Looked up from germline, CDR1 is MGHRA and CDR2 is YSYEKL. V lost 1 base, J lost 11 bases, and 23 bases lay in between. The CDR3 runs to 16 residues. The CDR3 loop is CASSQVGQSRGDSAFF. The CDR3 DNA is TGCGCCAGCAGCCAAGTAGGGCAGTCACGGGGGGATTCGGCTTTCTTT.

The rearrangement links TRBV10-3 to TRBJ2-2; 10 bases map to TRBD2. The CDR3 extends over 12 amino acids. CDR1 is ENHRY and CDR2 is SYGVKD in the germline V gene. The CDR3 loop is CVSGRATGELFF. The CDR3 nucleotides read TGTGTCAGCGGGAGGGCCACCGGGGAGCTGTTTTTT.

The J gene is TRBJ2-5, the V gene TRBV7-2, with unresolved D. Germline V gene sequence: CDR1 SGHTA, CDR2 FQGNSA. This CDR3 has 14 residues. Trimming took off 5 bases at V and 2 bases at J, with 12 bases between the two ends. In nucleotides, the CDR3 is TGTGCCAGCAGCCAAGCGACACTTCAAGAGACCCAGTACTTC. Encoded protein: CASSQATLQETQYF. The full variable domain, its missing parts supplied by reference TRBV7-2 and TRBJ2-5, is GAGVSQSPSNKVTEKGKDVELRCDPISGHTALYWYRQSLGQGLEFLIYFQGNSAPDKSGLPSDRFSAERTGGSVSTLTIQRTQQEDSAVYLCASSQATLQETQYFGPGTRLLVL.

In this sample, this clone turned up a few times. The chain employs TRBV9 and TRBJ1-6; TRBD1 might be the D (5 bases). Trimming pared 0 bases from V and 6 bases from J, leaving 10 bases between. The germline gives CDR1 SGDLS, CDR2 YYNGEE. The CDR3 consists of 15 residues. This chain's CDR3 is CASSVAEGSNSPLHF. CDR3 coding DNA: TGTGCCAGCAGCGTAGCGGAGGGGAGTAATTCACCCCTCCACTTT.

This chain joins TRBV19 and TRBJ1-1; 7 bases fit TRBD1. Germline lookup yields CDR1 LNHDA and CDR2 SQIVND (reference sequence). This CDR3 is built from 15 residues. Trimming removed 3 bases from V and 7 bases from J; junction bases left unmatched: 11. The CDR3 protein is CASSMGQPMRLEAFF. In nucleotides, the CDR3 is TGTGCCAGTAGTATGGGACAGCCCATGAGACTTGAAGCTTTCTTT.

The V and J genes are TRBV2 and TRBJ2-7; the match to TRBD1 covers 9 bases. With 4 bases clipped from V and 3 bases from J, the junction kept 4 bases outside the gene matches. This CDR3 spans 14 amino acids. Germline values: CDR1 SNHLY, CDR2 FYNNEI. CDR3: CASSGGTGYYEQYF. In nucleotides, the CDR3 is TGTGCCAGCAGTGGTGGGACAGGGTACTACGAGCAGTACTTC.

This chain joins TRBV5-1 and TRBJ1-4; maybe TRBD1 (5 bases). This CDR3 is built from 15 residues. V lost 2 bases, J lost 2 bases, and 10 bases lay in between. CDR1 and CDR2 from the germline V gene are SGHRS and YFSETQ. The CDR3 region is CASSFSPGTNEKLFF. CDR3 nucleotides: TGCGCCAGCAGCTTTTCTCCAGGGACTAATGAAAAACTGTTTTTT.